A single sample is the source of the 31 T cell receptor beta chains below, sequenced in a study of T cell repertoires in cytomegalovirus infection. No cognate antigen is known for these TCRs. TCRdb re-called the reads through MiXCR, storing one row per CDR3 protein. The sample contains about 920,000 distinct CDR3 sequences, approximately 33% of which appear only once. This sample comprised cultured CD8+ T cells from PBMCs, obtained from culture after CMV antigen stimulation. Receptors were obtained from a human donor in good health (CMV status not recorded). Some clones in this sample may be carry-over from other donors' samples.

This chain links TRBV6-1 with TRBJ1-2; 7 positions match TRBD1. The CDR3 contains 17 residues. The V gene end was trimmed by 2 bases and the J gene end by 8 bases; junction bases not matched to a gene: 17. Looked up from germline, CDR1 is MNHNS and CDR2 is SASEGT. CDR3: CASSESTTGTGERGYTF. The CDR3 coding sequence is TGTGCCAGCAGTGAATCTACGACAGGGACGGGAGAAAGGGGCTACACCTTC.

This clonotype was seen only a few times. This sequence joins TRBV7-8 and TRBJ1-3; D is unclear. The CDR3 is 17 residues long. Trimming pared 3 bases from V and 0 bases from J, leaving 15 bases between. CDR1 and CDR2 from the germline V gene are SGHVS and FQNEAQ. CDR3 sequence (DNA): TGTGCCAGCAGCTTGACCCCAGGCGGGCGCTCTGGAAACACCATATATTTT. This encodes CASSLTPGGRSGNTIYF.

This clonotype was seen more than once but under ten times. The genes are TRBV7-7 and TRBJ2-7, with 7 bases that match TRBD1. The length of the CDR3 is 14 residues. CDR1 and CDR2 from the germline V gene are SSHAT and FNYEAQ (reference sequence). CDR3 amino acids: CASSPHRGSYEQYV. The CDR3 nucleotides are TGTGCTAGCAGCCCCCACAGGGGCTCCTACGAGCAGTACGTC.

The rearrangement joins TRBV7-9 to TRBJ1-2; D not certain. The CDR3 extends over 15 amino acids. Germline V gene lookup returns CDR1 SEHNR and CDR2 FQNEAQ (reference sequence). V was pared by 1 base and J by 1 base, with 10 bases between. CDR3 loop: CASSLEGSFNYGYTF. DNA for the CDR3: TGTGCCAGCAGCTTAGAAGGCAGCTTTAACTATGGCTACACCTTC.

V gene TRBV20-1 combines with J gene TRBJ2-3; D may correspond to TRBD1 or TRBD2 (6 bases each). The germline CDR1 and CDR2 sequences are DFQATT and SNEGSKA (reference sequence). The CDR3 totals 16 residues. Trimming pared 2 bases from V and 0 bases from J, leaving 15 bases between. The CDR3 loop reads CSARNQWGASTDTQYF. In DNA form, the CDR3 reads TGCAGTGCTAGAAACCAGTGGGGGGCTAGCACAGATACGCAGTATTTT.

The V call is TRBV6-2 or TRBV6-3, the J call TRBJ1-2, with D unclear. The germline V gene encodes CDR1 MNHEY and CDR2 SVGEGT. The V gene lost 3 bases and the J gene lost 8 bases, with 10 bases spanning the gap. The CDR3 has 12 residues. The CDR3 DNA reads TGTGCCAGCAGTTATACACAGAGCGGCTACACCTTC. It yields the protein CASSYTQSGYTF.

This clonotype was counted a single time. Germline and junction disagree at one end, which may indicate a read error. The chain joins TRBV2 to TRBJ2-3, with a possible D match to TRBD1 (6 bases). The CDR3 is 19 amino acids. From germline, CDR1 is SNHLY and CDR2 FYNNEI. The CDR3 DNA follows: TGTGTCAGCAGTGAAGCGCTATATCAGGGGCCCACGGGTCCAGATACGCAGTATTTT. This gives the protein CVSSEALYQGPTGPDTQYF.

V usage is TRBV11-3 and J usage is TRBJ2-1; the D call may be TRBD1 or TRBD2 (5 bases each). The CDR3 has 13 amino acids. Per germline, CDR1 SGHNT and CDR2 YENEEA. V was cut by 5 bases and J by 6 bases, with 11 bases left in between. The CDR3 nucleotides are TGTGCCAGCAGCCTGGACGGGGCCAATGAGCAGTTCTTC. It is translated as CASSLDGANEQFF.

The chain employs TRBV14 and TRBJ2-7, with 9 bases lining up with TRBD1. Germline V lookup: CDR1 SGHDN, CDR2 FVKESK. Trimming removed 1 base from V and 2 bases from J; junction bases left unmatched: 6. The CDR3 runs to 16 residues. Written as DNA, the CDR3 is TGTGCCAGCAGCCAAGCGGACAGGGGAACTACCTACGAGCAGTACGTC. Protein sequence: CASSQADRGTTYEQYV.

This clonotype was found a few times. The chain couples TRBV27 to TRBJ2-3; D not certain. The CDR3 runs to 15 residues. V was cut by 6 bases and J by 0 bases, with 13 bases left in between. Germline V gene sequence: CDR1 MNHEY, CDR2 SMNVEV (reference sequence). CDR3 in DNA: TGTGCCAGCAGCTTTGCTAGTAGGAGCACAGATACGCAGTATTTT. Protein sequence: CASSFASRSTDTQYF.

This clonotype was seen only a few times. The CDR3 DNA reads TGTGCCAGCAGCTTGGGATTGGGGGAAACTGAAGCTTTCTTT. Translating it yields CASSLGLGETEAFF. This chain connects TRBV5-4 to TRBJ1-1; weak D call: TRBD1 (5 bases). V was cut by 0 bases and J by 5 bases, with 11 bases left in between. The CDR3 runs 14 residues. CDR1 is SGHNT and CDR2 is YYREEE in the germline V gene (reference sequence).

This chain links TRBV7-6 with TRBJ2-5; no firm D call. Trimming shortened V by 3 bases and J by 0 bases, and 11 bases separated the two germline ends. Germline CDR1 and CDR2: SGHVS and FNYEAQ. This CDR3 is 15 amino acids long. CDR3 bases: TGTGCCAGCAGCTTTCTGGCCTCGTACCAAGAGACCCAGTACTTC. This sequence encodes CASSFLASYQETQYF.

The chain links TRBV14 to TRBJ1-1, with D hard to call. Germline V gene lookup returns CDR1 SGHDN and CDR2 FVKESK. V gave up 4 bases and J gave up 3 bases, with 15 bases separating them. This CDR3 is 15 amino acids long. The CDR3 protein is CASSPWEDGDTEAFF. DNA for the CDR3: TGTGCCAGCAGCCCCTGGGAGGATGGGGACACTGAAGCTTTCTTT.

This chain connects TRBV27 to TRBJ1-1; D call uncertain. V lost 7 bases and J 0 bases, leaving 15 bases between the germline ends. Germline V CDR1 and CDR2: MNHEY, SMNVEV (reference sequence). The CDR3 is 15 residues long. The CDR3 region is CASKDGDAMNTEAFF. CDR3 DNA sequence: TGTGCCAGCAAAGATGGAGATGCTATGAACACTGAAGCTTTCTTT.

This sequence joins TRBV5-4 and TRBJ2-1, with TRBD1 matching 9 bases. The CDR3 has 14 residues. After removal of 4 bases from V and 6 bases from J, the junction contained 5 bases not matched to a gene. Germline V gene lookup returns CDR1 SGHNT and CDR2 YYREEE (reference sequence). The CDR3 DNA sequence: TGTGCCAGCAGCCACGGGACAGGGTCCAATGAGCAGTTCTTC. Protein sequence: CASSHGTGSNEQFF. Filled out from reference TRBV5-4 and TRBJ2-1, the complete variable domain reads ETGVTQSPTHLIKTRGQQVTLRCSSQSGHNTVSWYQQALGQGPQFIFQYYREEENGRGNFPPRFSGLQFPNYSSELNVNALELDDSALYLCASSHGTGSNEQFFGPGTRLTVL.

This clonotype appeared a few times. The chain joins TRBV6-2 or TRBV6-3 to TRBJ1-2; D uncertain. V lost 6 bases, J lost 4 bases, and 9 bases lay in between. Germline V gives CDR1 MNHEY, CDR2 SVGEGT. The CDR3 length is 12 residues. In DNA form, the CDR3 reads TGTGCCAGCAGGGCGGGTGCCTATGGCTACACCTTC. Its translation: CASRAGAYGYTF.

This clonotype occurred many times. The genes are TRBV7-9 and TRBJ2-2, with D perhaps TRBD1 (6 bases). V lost 1 base and J lost 5, with 11 bases in between. The CDR3 has 15 residues. CDR1 SEHNR and CDR2 FQNEAQ come from the germline V gene (reference sequence). In DNA form, the CDR3 reads TGTGCCAGCAGCTTAGGCACAGGGATAACCGGGGAGCTGTTTTTT. Translation: CASSLGTGITGELFF.

This clonotype was counted a few times. The chain uses TRBV4-1 and TRBJ2-2, with 10 bases lining up with TRBD1. V trimming: 4 bases; J trimming: 4 bases; junction bases outside the gene matches: 12. The CDR3 contains 18 residues. Germline assignment: CDR1 MGHRA and CDR2 YSYEKL. The CDR3 loop is CASSLQGGQGSSTGELFF. CDR3 sequence (DNA): TGCGCCAGCAGCCTCCAGGGGGGACAGGGGAGTAGCACCGGGGAGCTGTTTTTT.

The genes are TRBV4-1 and TRBJ1-6; D gene uncertain. The V and J ends lost 3 bases and 9 bases respectively, with 12 bases between them. Germline-derived CDR1 and CDR2 are MGHRA and YSYEKL. The CDR3 contains 14 residues. The CDR3: CASSHRGEGSPLHF. CDR3 nucleotides: TGCGCCAGCAGCCACCGGGGAGAGGGTTCACCCCTCCACTTT.

This clonotype was picked up a small number of times. The J gene is TRBJ2-1, the V gene TRBV10-3; 7 nucleotides line up with TRBD1. Trimming cost V 7 bases and J 2 bases; bases outside gene matches: 2. CDR3 length equals 13 residues. CDR1 ENHRY and CDR2 SYGVKD come from the germline V gene. In DNA, the CDR3 is TGTGCCATCACCGGGACAGCCTACAATGAGCAGTTCTTC. Translated, it gives CAITGTAYNEQFF.

About this clonotype itself: At one of its ends the junction is not consistent with the germline gene, which may arise from a read error. The chain carries TRBV7-7 and TRBJ1-1; D unclear. There are 17 residues in the CDR3. Per the germline V gene, CDR1 is SSHAT and CDR2 is FNYEAQ (reference sequence). The CDR3 sequence is CASSLVRLGRQNTEAFF. DNA of the CDR3: TGTGCTAGCAGCTTAGTGAGGTTGGGCAGACAGAACACTGAAGCTTTCTTT.

V is TRBV20-1 and J is TRBJ1-1; D may be TRBD1 (6 bases). Germline CDR1 is DFQATT and CDR2 is SNEGSKA (reference sequence). This CDR3 is 10 amino acids long. V shed 6 bases and J shed 11 bases, with 13 bases lying between them. CDR3 in amino acids: CSAQGRLAFF. CDR3 sequence (DNA): TGCAGTGCCCAGGGGCGATTGGCTTTCTTT.

The chain employs TRBV19 and TRBJ1-6; 10 bases map to TRBD1. Germline V gives CDR1 LNHDA, CDR2 SQIVND (reference sequence). Germline trimming cut 3 bases from V and 10 bases from J; bases unmatched to any gene: 15. The CDR3 is made up of 18 amino acids. CDR3 sequence (DNA): TGTGCCAGTAGTATCACCCTCTCCGGGACAGGGGACGACTCACCCCTCCACTTT. Translation: CASSITLSGTGDDSPLHF.

The chain couples TRBV6-5 to TRBJ1-1; D ambiguous. CDR1 and CDR2 from the germline V gene are MNHEY and SVGAGI. This CDR3 is built from 13 residues. The V gene lost 6 bases and the J gene lost 1 base, with 9 bases spanning the gap. CDR3 nucleotides: TGTGCCAGCAGCTTTGCACCGAACACTGAAGCTTTCTTT. It is translated as CASSFAPNTEAFF.

The rearrangement uses TRBV7-3 and TRBJ2-1, with D possibly being TRBD1 (6 bases). Germline values: CDR1 SGHTA, CDR2 FQGTGA. V was pared by 5 bases and J by 7 bases, with 15 bases between. The CDR3 length is 14 residues. The CDR3 protein is CASSTQGTGNEQFF. The CDR3 coding sequence is TGTGCCAGCAGCACACAGGGTACTGGAAATGAGCAGTTCTTC.

This clonotype was counted at least ten times. V gene TRBV7-8 combines with J gene TRBJ1-5; D uncertain. The CDR3 is 14 residues long. Germline V gene data show CDR1 as SGHVS and CDR2 as FQNEAQ. The V end was cut by 1 base, the J end by 2 bases, with 6 bases between. The CDR3 DNA reads TGTGCCAGCAGCTTAGACAGCGGCAATCAGCCCCAGCATTTT. It codes for CASSLDSGNQPQHF.

This clonotype was recorded a few times. This chain links TRBV6-5 with TRBJ2-7; possible D gene TRBD2, 5 bases. The germline V gene has CDR1 MNHEY and CDR2 SVGAGI. V was trimmed by 6 bases and J by 6 bases, leaving 9 bases between them. The CDR3 spans 11 residues. CDR3 coding DNA: TGTGCCAGCAGACGGGGATCCGAGCAGTACTTC. It encodes CASRRGSEQYF.

V and J are TRBV14 and TRBJ1-6; maybe TRBD1 (5 bases). The V gene lost 4 bases and the J gene lost 5 bases, with 18 bases spanning the gap. The CDR3 length is 17 residues. Germline-derived CDR1 and CDR2 are SGHDN and FVKESK. The chain's CDR3 is CASSLGGARRNNSPLHF. The DNA for the CDR3 is TGTGCCAGCAGCCTTGGCGGGGCCCGCAGAAATAATTCACCCCTCCACTTT.

This chain uses TRBV19 with TRBJ1-2; TRBD1 is a possible D gene (6 bases). The CDR3 totals 13 residues. V was clipped by 3 bases and J by 7 bases, with 12 bases between them. The germline V gene encodes CDR1 LNHDA and CDR2 SQIVND (reference sequence). The CDR3 nucleotides read TGTGCCAGTAGTATCGGGGGCGGCAGTGGCTACACCTTC. It specifies CASSIGGGSGYTF.

This clonotype occurred a few times. The junction shows a germline mismatch at one end, possibly a read error. The chain couples TRBV7-6 to TRBJ1-6; TRBD1 matches at 8 bases. Germline CDR1 reads SGHVS; CDR2 reads FNYEAQ. This CDR3 spans 12 amino acids. The CDR3 reads CAGSRQGRSLHF. DNA for the CDR3: TGTGCCGGCAGCAGACAGGGGAGGTCCCTCCACTTT.

This clonotype was counted between two and nine times. J is TRBJ2-7 and V is TRBV6-1; unclear D gene. The CDR3 spans 15 residues. V was clipped by 5 bases and J by 3 bases, with 17 bases between them. From germline, CDR1 is MNHNS and CDR2 SASEGT. DNA of the CDR3: TGTGCCAGCAGTCCCACGGCCAGTCCAGGCTACGAGCAGTACTTC. This translates into CASSPTASPGYEQYF.